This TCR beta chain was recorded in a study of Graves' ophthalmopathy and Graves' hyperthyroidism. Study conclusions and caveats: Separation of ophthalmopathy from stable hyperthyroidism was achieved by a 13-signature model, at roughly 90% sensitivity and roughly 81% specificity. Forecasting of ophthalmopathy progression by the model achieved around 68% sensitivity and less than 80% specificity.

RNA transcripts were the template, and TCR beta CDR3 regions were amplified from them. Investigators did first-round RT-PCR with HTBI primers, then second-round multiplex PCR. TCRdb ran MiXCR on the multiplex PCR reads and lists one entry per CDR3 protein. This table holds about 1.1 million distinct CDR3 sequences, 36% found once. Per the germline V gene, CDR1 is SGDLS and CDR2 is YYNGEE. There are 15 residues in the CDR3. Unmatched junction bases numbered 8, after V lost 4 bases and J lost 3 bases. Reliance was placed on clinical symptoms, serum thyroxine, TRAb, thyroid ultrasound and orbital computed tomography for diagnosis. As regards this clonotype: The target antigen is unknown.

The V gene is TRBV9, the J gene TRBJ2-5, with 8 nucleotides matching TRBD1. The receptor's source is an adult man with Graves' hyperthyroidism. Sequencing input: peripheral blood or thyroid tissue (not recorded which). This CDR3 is CASSKRTGSEETQYF. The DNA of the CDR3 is TGTGCCAGCAGCAAGAGGACAGGGAGTGAAGAGACCCAGTACTTC.